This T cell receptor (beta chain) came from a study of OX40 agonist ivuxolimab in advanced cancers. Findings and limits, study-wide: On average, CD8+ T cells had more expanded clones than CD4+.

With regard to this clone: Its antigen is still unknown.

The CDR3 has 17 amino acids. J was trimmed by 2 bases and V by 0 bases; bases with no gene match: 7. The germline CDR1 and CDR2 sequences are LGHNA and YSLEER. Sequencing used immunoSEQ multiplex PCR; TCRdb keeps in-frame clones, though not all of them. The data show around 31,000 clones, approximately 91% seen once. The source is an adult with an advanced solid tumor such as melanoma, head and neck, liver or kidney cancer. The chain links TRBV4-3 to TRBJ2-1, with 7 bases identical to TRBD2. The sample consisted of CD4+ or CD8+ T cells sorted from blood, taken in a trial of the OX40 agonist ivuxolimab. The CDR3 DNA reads TGCGCCAGCAGCCAAGATGGGGGGGGTAAGGCCTACAATGAGCAGTTCTTC. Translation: CASSQDGGGKAYNEQFF.